The 31 T cell receptor beta chains below all came from one sample that was sequenced in a study of T-cell memory formation after mild COVID-19. TCRdb reprocessed the 5' RACE reads via MiXCR and lists one record per CDR3 protein. The data hold approximately 570,000 distinct CDR3 sequences, with about a sixth observed a single time. The source material was PBMCs or a T cell subset sorted from them (not recorded which). The receptors here all came from an adult woman who had mild COVID-19 (a few samples of this study predate the infection). Cell type and time point are not known.

The V and J genes are TRBV7-9 and TRBJ2-7; tentatively, D is TRBD2 (6 bases). Trimming pared 0 bases from V and 1 base from J, leaving 13 bases between. The CDR3 has 16 residues. The germline gives CDR1 SEHNR, CDR2 FQNEAQ (reference sequence). The DNA of the CDR3 is TGTGCCAGCAGCTTAGCAGTCGGCGGGAAGTCCTACGAGCAGTACTTC. It translates to CASSLAVGGKSYEQYF.

This clonotype showed up just a few times. The chain couples TRBV30 to TRBJ2-7, with D tentatively TRBD1 or TRBD2 (6 bases each). The CDR3 is made up of 12 amino acids. CDR1 and CDR2 from the germline V gene are GTSNPN and SVGIG (reference sequence). Trimming took off 0 bases at V and 6 bases at J, with 9 bases between the two ends. CDR3 sequence (DNA): TGTGCCTGGAGTGTACGGGGGCTCGAGCAGTACTTC. Its protein product is CAWSVRGLEQYF.

The J gene is TRBJ2-7, the V gene TRBV28; 7 nucleotides match TRBD1. CDR1 and CDR2 (germline): MDHEN, SYDVKM. J gave up 1 base and V 1 base, and 13 bases lay outside the gene matches. The CDR3 totals 18 residues. As DNA, the CDR3 is TGTGCCAGCAGTTTATTGTACTCCGATATGACAGGGTCCTACGAGCAGTACTTC. Translating it yields CASSLLYSDMTGSYEQYF. Together with reference TRBV28 and TRBJ2-7, the CDR3 gives the full variable domain: DVKVTQSSRYLVKRTGEKVFLECVQDMDHENMFWYRQDPGLGLRLIYFSYDVKMKEKGDIPEGYSVSREKKERFSLILESASTNQTSMYLCASSLLYSDMTGSYEQYFGPGTRLTVT.

The V gene is TRBV5-5, the J gene TRBJ2-2, with 8 bases matching TRBD2. V lost 6 bases and J lost 6; bases outside the gene matches: 16. From germline, CDR1 is SGHKS and CDR2 YYEKEE (reference sequence). This CDR3 is built from 17 residues. Written as DNA, the CDR3 is TGTGCCAGCACGGGGACGGGACTAGTAACCCCCGCCGGGGAGCTGTTTTTT. It codes for CASTGTGLVTPAGELFF.

This clonotype was counted only a few times. The chain carries TRBV12-3 or TRBV12-4 and TRBJ1-1; unclear D gene. Trimming removed 3 bases from V and 1 base from J, with 9 bases in between. The CDR3 loop spans 14 amino acids. The CDR3 loop reads CASSLDGKNTEAFF. The CDR3 nucleotides read TGTGCCAGCAGTTTGGACGGGAAGAACACTGAAGCTTTCTTT.

The gene calls are TRBV4-2 and TRBJ2-7; D is unresolved. The CDR3 is 14 residues long. V was shortened by 0 bases and J by 5 bases, with 11 bases between the two germline ends. Germline CDR1 is LGHNA and CDR2 is YNFKEQ. This CDR3 reads CASSQDEVRNEQYF. In DNA form, the CDR3 reads TGTGCCAGCAGCCAAGATGAGGTTCGCAACGAGCAGTACTTC.

This clonotype was detected only a few times. The chain employs TRBV29-1 and TRBJ2-4; TRBD1 matches 8 bases. This CDR3 has 13 amino acids. Losses at the gene ends were 5 bases for V and 7 bases for J; bases not matched to a gene: 7. Germline values: CDR1 SQVTM, CDR2 ANQGSEA. The CDR3 sequence: CSVRSGGWNIQYF. The CDR3 nucleotides are TGCAGCGTTCGATCAGGGGGCTGGAACATTCAGTACTTC.

This clonotype was observed a few times. The J gene is TRBJ2-4, the V gene TRBV12-3 or TRBV12-4, with TRBD1 identical over 7 bases. V lost 1 base and J lost 6; bases outside the gene matches: 0. The CDR3 length is 13 residues. CDR3: CASSLDRGNIQYF. The CDR3 DNA follows: TGTGCCAGCAGTTTAGACAGGGGAAACATTCAGTACTTC.

The chain combines TRBV4-2 with TRBJ2-5, with D tentatively TRBD2 (7 bases). CDR3 length: 16 residues. V was shortened by 1 base and J by 5 bases, with 17 bases between the two germline ends. Germline V CDR1 and CDR2: LGHNA, YNFKEQ. The CDR3: CASSQAGEGGGETQYF. CDR3 DNA: TGTGCCAGCAGCCAAGCGGGAGAGGGAGGGGGGGAGACCCAGTACTTC.

This clonotype was detected a few times. V is TRBV3-1 and J is TRBJ2-7, with D tentatively TRBD1 or TRBD2 (6 bases each). The CDR3 sequence is 14 residues long. V was shortened by 5 bases and J by 2 bases, with 13 bases between the two germline ends. CDR1 and CDR2 (germline): LGHDT, YNNKEL (reference sequence). In DNA, the CDR3 is TGTGCCAGCAGCTTCGGGGGCCACACCTACGAGCAGTACTTC. Protein sequence: CASSFGGHTYEQYF.

This rearrangement joins TRBV7-6 to TRBJ2-2; 7 bases match TRBD2. Germline CDR1 SGHVS, CDR2 FNYEAQ. With V trimmed by 7 bases and J by 0 bases, 5 bases remained unmatched. The CDR3 is 15 residues long. CDR3 DNA: TGTGCCAGCACGCGGAGCGGGACGAACACCGGGGAGCTGTTTTTT. This translates into CASTRSGTNTGELFF.

The CDR3 coding sequence is TGTGCCACCAGCAGGCGAGACGGGACCAGCTATGGCTACACCTTC. Protein sequence: CATSRRDGTSYGYTF. The V call is TRBV15, the J call TRBJ1-2; a possible D gene is TRBD1 (5 bases). Germline V CDR1 and CDR2: LNHNV, YYDKDF (reference sequence). The CDR3 spans 15 residues. The V and J ends lost 3 bases and 4 bases respectively, with 15 bases between them.

About this clonotype itself: This may be a read error, as it is one base from a much larger clone. This sequence joins TRBV6-2 or TRBV6-3 and TRBJ1-6; TRBD1 matches at 10 bases. Germline V CDR1 and CDR2: MNHEY, SVGEGT. This CDR3 is 16 amino acids long. As DNA, the CDR3 is TGTGCCAGCAGTCCGCGGGACAGGGGTGTTAATTCACCCCACCACTTT. The encoded protein is CASSPRDRGVNSPHHF.

The rearrangement uses TRBV7-3 and TRBJ2-1; D is unclear. This CDR3 has 13 amino acids. CDR1 is SGHTA and CDR2 is FQGTGA in the germline V gene. Deletions cut 1 base from V and 7 bases from J, with 8 bases between. CDR3 protein: CASSLMAFNEQFF. In DNA, the CDR3 is TGTGCCAGCAGCTTAATGGCTTTTAATGAGCAGTTCTTC.

The rearrangement links TRBV27 to TRBJ2-7; the D is unclear. With 5 bases removed from V and 0 bases from J, the gap between germline ends came to 8 bases. The CDR3 totals 13 residues. Looked up from germline, CDR1 is MNHEY and CDR2 is SMNVEV (reference sequence). The CDR3 region is CASSVRYSYEQYF. For the CDR3, the DNA is TGTGCCAGCAGTGTCAGATACTCCTACGAGCAGTACTTC.

This clonotype was picked up a small number of times. The chain combines TRBV30 with TRBJ1-1, with 7 positions matching TRBD1. The V gene's germline CDR1 is GTSNPN and CDR2 SVGIG (reference sequence). The junction had 7 bases not matched to a gene; V was cut back by 3 bases and J by 0 bases. The CDR3 runs 15 residues. CDR3 sequence: CAWRMGQKMNTEAFF. The CDR3, as DNA: TGTGCCTGGAGAATGGGACAGAAAATGAACACTGAAGCTTTCTTT.

This chain joins TRBV9 and TRBJ2-2; the D gene could be TRBD1 or TRBD2 (6 bases each). Germline CDR1 is SGDLS and CDR2 is YYNGEE. The germline V and J ends were trimmed by 1 base and 0 bases, with 16 bases remaining between them. The length of the CDR3 is 18 residues. The CDR3 DNA reads as TGTGCCAGCAGCGTACCGGGGGCGACTGAAGCGAACACCGGGGAGCTGTTTTTT. This codes for CASSVPGATEANTGELFF. Combining the CDR3 with reference TRBV9 and TRBJ2-2 gives the whole variable domain DSGVTQTPKHLITATGQRVTLRCSPRSGDLSVYWYQQSLDQGLQFLIQYYNGEERAKGNILERFSAQQFPDLHSELNLSSLELGDSALYFCASSVPGATEANTGELFFGEGSRLTVL.

This clonotype was picked up a small number of times. The chain carries TRBV7-2 and TRBJ2-3, with 11 bases identical to TRBD2. Per germline, CDR1 SGHTA and CDR2 FQGNSA. V gave up 2 bases and J gave up 8 bases; unmatched junction bases: 24. This CDR3 comprises 21 residues. The CDR3: CASSLTGASSTSGESRVTQYF. In DNA, the CDR3 is TGTGCCAGCAGCTTAACTGGGGCATCTTCGACTAGCGGGGAGTCTCGGGTTACGCAGTATTTT.

This sequence joins TRBV18 and TRBJ2-1; TRBD1 agrees at 9 bases. Germline V gene sequence: CDR1 KGHSH, CDR2 LQKENI. After removal of 3 bases from V and 9 bases from J, the junction contained 6 bases not matched to a gene. There are 14 residues in the CDR3. CDR3 loop: CASSPGTGKAEQFF. The CDR3, as DNA: TGTGCCAGCTCACCTGGGACAGGGAAGGCTGAGCAGTTCTTC.

This clonotype has just a few counts. V is TRBV13 and J is TRBJ2-1; TRBD1 might be the D (6 bases). The germline CDR1 and CDR2 sequences are PRHDT and FYEKMQ (reference sequence). The CDR3 consists of 16 residues. The V end was cut by 1 base, the J end by 3 bases, with 13 bases between. CDR3 amino acids: CASSLASTGVYNEQFF. The CDR3, as DNA: TGTGCCAGCAGCTTAGCTTCGACAGGAGTCTACAATGAGCAGTTCTTC. Complete variable domain (other parts from reference TRBV13 and TRBJ2-1): AAGVIQSPRHLIKEKRETATLKCYPIPRHDTVYWYQQGPGQDPQFLISFYEKMQSDKGSIPDRFSAQQFSDYHSELNMSSLELGDSALYFCASSLASTGVYNEQFFGPGTRLTVL.

The J gene is TRBJ2-1, the V gene TRBV6-5; the D is unclear. There are 14 residues in the CDR3. Trimming pared 5 bases from V and 2 bases from J, leaving 10 bases between. In germline, CDR1 is MNHEY, CDR2 SVGAGI. CDR3 nucleotides: TGTGCCAGCAGTAGATTCCGAACCTACAATGAGCAGTTCTTC. Its protein is CASSRFRTYNEQFF.

This clonotype has only a few counts. The chain couples TRBV18 to TRBJ2-1, with unresolved D. Germline CDR1 and CDR2: KGHSH and LQKENI. The CDR3 is 15 residues long. With 6 bases removed from V and 2 bases from J, the gap between germline ends came to 14 bases. The CDR3 here is CASSPSSGPYNEQFF. The CDR3 DNA sequence: TGTGCCAGCTCCCCTTCTAGTGGCCCCTACAATGAGCAGTTCTTC.

This clonotype was detected only a few times. The V call is TRBV6-5, the J call TRBJ2-6, with TRBD2 as a possible D gene (6 bases). V was pared by 6 bases and J by 3 bases, with 6 bases between. There are 13 residues in the CDR3. The germline gives CDR1 MNHEY, CDR2 SVGAGI. CDR3 sequence: CASREGGANVLTF. DNA for the CDR3: TGTGCCAGCAGGGAGGGTGGGGCCAACGTCCTGACTTTC.

The table lists this clonotype with a few counts. The V and J genes are TRBV12-3 or TRBV12-4 and TRBJ2-1; 11 bases are shared with TRBD2. The CDR3 extends over 17 amino acids. Germline trimming cut 6 bases from V and 1 base from J; bases unmatched to any gene: 8. The CDR3 protein is CASRFAGTSGSYNEQFF. The CDR3 coding sequence is TGTGCCAGCAGGTTCGCCGGGACTAGCGGTTCCTACAATGAGCAGTTCTTC.

The rearrangement links TRBV11-2 to TRBJ2-6; 12 nucleotides line up with TRBD1. CDR1 SGHAT and CDR2 FQNNGV come from the germline V gene. The CDR3 covers 19 residues. Trimming took 6 bases from V and 3 from J; bases not matched to a gene: 12. CDR3 amino acids: CASSERVRDRGLGANVLTF. The CDR3, as DNA: TGTGCCAGCAGTGAAAGGGTCCGGGACAGGGGGCTTGGGGCCAACGTCCTGACTTTC.

This clonotype was seen more than once but under ten times. The chain links TRBV10-3 to TRBJ1-1; 7 nucleotides match TRBD1. The length of the CDR3 is 11 residues. V trimming: 6 bases; J trimming: 9 bases; junction bases outside the gene matches: 4. The germline V gene has CDR1 ENHRY and CDR2 SYGVKD. The CDR3 region is CAISGTEQAFF. The CDR3 nucleotides read TGTGCCATCAGCGGGACAGAGCAAGCTTTCTTT.

This chain connects TRBV10-3 to TRBJ2-7; tentatively, D is TRBD2 (7 bases). This CDR3 has 15 residues. Germline CDR1 ENHRY, CDR2 SYGVKD. V was cut by 2 bases and J by 2 bases, with 13 bases left in between. CDR3: CAISETGGQTYEQYF. In DNA form, the CDR3 reads TGTGCCATCAGTGAGACGGGGGGACAAACCTACGAGCAGTACTTC.

The rearrangement uses TRBV7-9 and TRBJ2-7; D is perhaps TRBD1 (6 bases). Germline loops: CDR1 SEHNR, CDR2 FQNEAQ (reference sequence). V was trimmed by 1 base and J by 3 bases, leaving 13 bases between them. The CDR3 totals 15 residues. The CDR3 here is CASSLGDTLNYEQYF. In DNA form, the CDR3 reads TGTGCCAGCAGCTTAGGGGACACCTTAAACTACGAGCAGTACTTC.

This chain connects TRBV6-6 to TRBJ2-2; D unresolved. V lost 7 bases, J lost 7 bases, and 16 bases lay in between. This CDR3 is built from 14 residues. Germline V lookup: CDR1 MNHNY, CDR2 SVGAGI (reference sequence). CDR3 region: CASTVFSWGGELFF. The CDR3 region has the DNA TGTGCCAGCACGGTCTTTTCTTGGGGCGGGGAGCTGTTTTTT.

A few counts support this clonotype. The chain uses TRBV24-1 and TRBJ1-1; no clear D gene. The CDR3 contains 14 residues. Germline-derived CDR1 and CDR2 are KGHDR and SFDVKD. Trimming shortened V by 5 bases and J by 3 bases, and 12 bases separated the two germline ends. CDR3 DNA sequence: TGTGCCACCAGTGGAGGGATGTTAGACACTGAAGCTTTCTTT. Protein product: CATSGGMLDTEAFF.

The chain carries TRBV7-6 and TRBJ2-5; D is perhaps TRBD2 (6 bases). The germline gives CDR1 SGHVS, CDR2 FNYEAQ. V was shortened by 5 bases and J by 4 bases, with 14 bases between the two germline ends. This CDR3 has 14 amino acids. The CDR3 reads CASSHSLARETQYF. The CDR3 coding sequence is TGTGCCAGCAGCCACTCCCTAGCGAGAGAGACCCAGTACTTC.